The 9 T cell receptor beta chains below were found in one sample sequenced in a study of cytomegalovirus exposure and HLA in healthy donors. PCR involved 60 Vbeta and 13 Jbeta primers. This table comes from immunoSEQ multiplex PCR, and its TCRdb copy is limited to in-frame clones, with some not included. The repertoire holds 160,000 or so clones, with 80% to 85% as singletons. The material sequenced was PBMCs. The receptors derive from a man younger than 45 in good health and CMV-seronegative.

CDR3 amino acids: CATSRGSGGYEQYF. Here the CDR3 DNA reads TGTGCCACCAGCAGAGGATCGGGAGGGTACGAGCAGTACTTC. The rearrangement uses TRBV15 and TRBJ2-7; TRBD2 matches 8 bases. The germline V gene encodes CDR1 LNHNV and CDR2 YYDKDF (reference sequence). Trimming cost V 1 base and J 4 bases; bases outside gene matches: 3. The CDR3 runs 14 residues.

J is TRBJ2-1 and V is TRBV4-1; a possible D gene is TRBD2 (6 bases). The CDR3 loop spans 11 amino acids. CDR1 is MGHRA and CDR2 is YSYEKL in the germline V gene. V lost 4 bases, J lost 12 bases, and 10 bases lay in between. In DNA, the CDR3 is TGCGCCAGCAGCCTCGCCGGGGGGCAGTTCTTC. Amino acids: CASSLAGGQFF.

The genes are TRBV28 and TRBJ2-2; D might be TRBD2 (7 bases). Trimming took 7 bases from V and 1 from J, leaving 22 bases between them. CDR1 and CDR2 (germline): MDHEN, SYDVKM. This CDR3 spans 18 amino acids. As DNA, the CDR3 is TGTGCCAGCACCTTCGTCCCGGGGGGCAATGTGAACACCGGGGAGCTGTTTTTT. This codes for CASTFVPGGNVNTGELFF.

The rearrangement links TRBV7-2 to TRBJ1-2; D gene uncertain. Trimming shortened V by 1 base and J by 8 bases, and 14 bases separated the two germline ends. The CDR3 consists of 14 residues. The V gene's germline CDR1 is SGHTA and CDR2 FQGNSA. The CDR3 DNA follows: TGTGCCAGCAGCTTAGTAGCACCATCTACCGGCTACACCTTC. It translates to CASSLVAPSTGYTF.

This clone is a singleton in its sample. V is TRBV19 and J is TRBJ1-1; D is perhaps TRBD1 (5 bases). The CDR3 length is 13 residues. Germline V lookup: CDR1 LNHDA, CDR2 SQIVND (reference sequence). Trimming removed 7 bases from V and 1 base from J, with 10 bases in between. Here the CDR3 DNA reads TGTGCCAGTACCTGGGGGGAGAACACTGAAGCTTTCTTT. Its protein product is CASTWGENTEAFF.

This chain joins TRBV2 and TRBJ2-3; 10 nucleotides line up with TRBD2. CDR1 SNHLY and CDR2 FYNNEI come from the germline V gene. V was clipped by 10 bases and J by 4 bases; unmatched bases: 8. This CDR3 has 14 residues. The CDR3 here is CAKQRGGSSDTQYF. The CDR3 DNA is TGTGCCAAACAGCGGGGGGGATCTTCAGATACGCAGTATTTT.

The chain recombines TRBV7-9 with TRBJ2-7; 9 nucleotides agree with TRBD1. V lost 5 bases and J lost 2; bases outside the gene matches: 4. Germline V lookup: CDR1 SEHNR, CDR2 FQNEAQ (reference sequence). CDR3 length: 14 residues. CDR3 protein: CASSPGTGTYEQYF. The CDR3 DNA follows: TGTGCCAGCAGCCCCGGGACAGGGACCTACGAGCAGTACTTC. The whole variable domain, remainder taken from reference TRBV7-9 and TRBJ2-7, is DTGVSQNPRHKITKRGQNVTFRCDPISEHNRLYWYRQTLGQGPEFLTYFQNEAQLEKSRLLSDRFSAERPKGSFSTLEIQRTEQGDSAMYLCASSPGTGTYEQYFGPGTRLTVT.

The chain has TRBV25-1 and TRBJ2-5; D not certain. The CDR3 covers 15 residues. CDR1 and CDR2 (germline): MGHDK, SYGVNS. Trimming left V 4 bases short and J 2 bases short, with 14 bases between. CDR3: CASSAMNSAQETQYF. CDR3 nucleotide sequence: TGTGCCAGCAGTGCAATGAACAGTGCACAAGAGACCCAGTACTTC.

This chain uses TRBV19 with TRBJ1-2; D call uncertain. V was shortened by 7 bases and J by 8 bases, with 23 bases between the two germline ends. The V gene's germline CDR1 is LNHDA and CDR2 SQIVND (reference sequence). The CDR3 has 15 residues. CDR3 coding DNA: TGTGCCAGTACCCCAGGCTTGAGTCTGGGTCGGGGCTACACCTTC. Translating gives CASTPGLSLGRGYTF.